Below are 9 T cell receptor beta chains sequenced from a single sample in a study of T cell changes during pregnancy in multiple sclerosis. The table came from immunoSEQ multiplex PCR; TCRdb's copy has only in-frame clones and leaves some out. The sample holds approximately 40,000 clones, approximately 90% seen once. The sample in question was CD4+ T cells from peripheral blood mononuclear cells, obtained in the second trimester of pregnancy. The receptors come from a female donor with multiple sclerosis, enrolled in a pregnancy study.

V usage is TRBV7-2 and J usage is TRBJ1-5; D remains ambiguous. The V end was cut by 5 bases, the J end by 6 bases, with 11 bases between. Germline V gene lookup returns CDR1 SGHTA and CDR2 FQGNSA. The CDR3 runs to 13 residues. CDR3 in DNA: TGTGCCAGCAGCCCCCGCCGGGGTCAGCCCCAGCATTTT. It codes for CASSPRRGQPQHF.

V gene TRBV6-6 combines with J gene TRBJ2-5; 10 nucleotides match TRBD2. The J call is in doubt because the DNA end fits TRBJ2-7 better. Germline V CDR1 and CDR2: MNHNY, SVGAGI (reference sequence). This CDR3 has 15 residues. The CDR3 nucleotides are TGTGCCAGCAGTTCCCCCCGACTAGCGGGCTACGAGCAGTACTTC. It is translated as CASSSPRLAGYEQYF.

CDR3 amino acids: CAISEGIAGGTGELFF. CDR3 nucleotides: TGTGCCATCAGTGAGGGGATAGCGGGAGGTACCGGGGAGCTGTTTTTT. The J gene is TRBJ2-2, the V gene TRBV10-3; 10 nucleotides match TRBD2. The CDR3 is 16 residues long. J gave up 5 bases and V 2 bases, and 5 bases lay outside the gene matches. CDR1 and CDR2 from the germline V gene are ENHRY and SYGVKD.

V and J are TRBV27 and TRBJ2-3; D is perhaps TRBD2 (5 bases). In germline, CDR1 is MNHEY, CDR2 SMNVEV (reference sequence). CDR3 size: 14 residues. The ends were cut back, 5 bases at V and 0 bases at J, with 9 bases in the middle. CDR3 DNA sequence: TGTGCCAGCAGTCTCCCGGGGAGCACAGATACGCAGTATTTT. Encoded protein: CASSLPGSTDTQYF.

The chain carries TRBV19 and TRBJ1-4, with TRBD1 identical over 8 bases. This CDR3 has 14 amino acids. Germline CDR1 is LNHDA and CDR2 is SQIVND (reference sequence). The junction had 2 bases not matched to a gene; V was cut back by 0 bases and J by 8 bases. The CDR3 loop is CASSIDWTGEKLFF. The CDR3 nucleotides are TGTGCCAGTAGTATAGATTGGACAGGGGAAAAACTGTTTTTT. Full variable domain (remainder filled in from reference TRBV19 and TRBJ1-4): DGGITQSPKYLFRKEGQNVTLSCEQNLNHDAMYWYRQDPGQGLRLIYYSQIVNDFQKGDIAEGYSVSREKKESFPLTVTSAQKNPTAFYLCASSIDWTGEKLFFGSGTQLSVL.

The CDR3 sequence: CASSEGSGTERKKLFF. CDR3 DNA: TGTGCCAGCAGTGAGGGATCCGGGACAGAGAGGAAAAAACTGTTTTTT. The V call is TRBV28, the J call TRBJ1-4, with 7 bases lining up with TRBD1. In germline, CDR1 is MDHEN, CDR2 SYDVKM. CDR3 length: 16 residues. The junction had 15 bases not matched to a gene; V was cut back by 5 bases and J by 9 bases.

The chain uses TRBV18 and TRBJ2-5; D remains ambiguous. This CDR3 is 11 amino acids long. In germline, CDR1 is KGHSH, CDR2 LQKENI. V was cut by 3 bases and J by 3 bases, with 2 bases left in between. CDR3 loop: CASSPEETQYF. CDR3 in DNA: TGTGCCAGCTCACCCGAAGAGACCCAGTACTTC.

The rearrangement links TRBV11-2 to TRBJ1-1; TRBD1 matches 7 bases. Trimming at V came to 7 bases and at J to 6 bases, leaving 14 bases not matched to a gene. Germline loops: CDR1 SGHAT, CDR2 FQNNGV. The CDR3 consists of 15 residues. In DNA form, the CDR3 reads TGTGCCAGCACCCAGGGTGAGGGGGCGGGCTCTGAAGCTTTCTTT. Its protein product is CASTQGEGAGSEAFF.

The rearrangement joins TRBV28 to TRBJ2-5; 10 nucleotides line up with TRBD2. The CDR3 spans 15 residues. After removal of 10 bases from V and 2 bases from J, the junction contained 10 bases not matched to a gene. The V gene's germline CDR1 is MDHEN and CDR2 SYDVKM. The CDR3 DNA reads TGTGCCACCGAGACTAGCGGGTTGGGGCAAGAGACCCAGTACTTC. Translation gives CATETSGLGQETQYF.